This TCR beta chain was identified in a study of beta chain features in type 1 diabetes. Study outcomes and limitations: Moderate yet significant TCRB CDR3 shortening was seen in Type 1 diabetes patients in all four CD4+ subsets.

CDR1 and CDR2 (germline): SGDLS, YYNGEE. V shed 5 bases, J shed 7 bases, and the junction held 3 bases outside the gene matches. The CDR3 has 12 amino acids. About this clone itself: Its antigen is not identified.

Since all of the isolated RNA was reverse transcribed, expressed TCRB transcripts were what got sequenced. This table comes from immunoSEQ multiplex PCR, and its TCRdb copy is limited to in-frame clones, with some not included. The data show some 250,000 clones, roughly a tenth seen once. Sample: naive CD4+ T cells from blood. The sequence derives from a man between 25 and 39 years old with type 1 diabetes. The V call is TRBV9, the J call TRBJ1-2; 9 positions match TRBD1. Here the CDR3 reads CASRGTGSGYTF. CDR3 bases: TGTGCCAGCAGAGGGACAGGGAGTGGCTACACCTTC. The full variable domain, completed using reference TRBV9 and TRBJ1-2, is DSGVTQTPKHLITATGQRVTLRCSPRSGDLSVYWYQQSLDQGLQFLIQYYNGEERAKGNILERFSAQQFPDLHSELNLSSLELGDSALYFCASRGTGSGYTFGSGTRLTVV.